The 22 T cell receptor beta chains listed next were all sequenced from one sample in a study of shared clonotypes between healthy human individuals. Assay used: immunoSEQ multiplex PCR; TCRdb lists only in-frame clones, some missing. This table holds about 1 million clones, about 77% found once. Material for sequencing was memory CD4+ T cells sorted from blood. Indicated subset: CD45RA-negative fraction. Receptor source: a man aged 18 to 30 in good health.

The chain recombines TRBV5-4 with TRBJ1-3, with D unresolved. CDR3 length: 14 amino acids. Per the germline V gene, CDR1 is SGHNT and CDR2 is YYREEE (reference sequence). The germline V and J ends were trimmed by 4 bases and 3 bases, with 11 bases remaining between them. Here the CDR3 reads CASSEDLVGNTIYF. The CDR3 DNA is TGTGCCAGCAGCGAGGACCTCGTTGGAAACACCATATATTTT.

The gene calls are TRBV7-9 and TRBJ2-5; 16 positions agree with TRBD2. J was trimmed by 2 bases and V by 4 bases; bases with no gene match: 10. Germline lookup yields CDR1 SEHNR and CDR2 FQNEAQ (reference sequence). The CDR3 has 19 residues. CDR3 sequence (DNA): TGTGCCAGCAGCTCCTCGCCGGGACTAGCGGGAGGGCGTCAAGAGACCCAGTACTTC. This gives the protein CASSSSPGLAGGRQETQYF.

The chain recombines TRBV6-6 with TRBJ2-7, with D perhaps TRBD2 (7 bases). Trimming took 6 bases from V and 4 from J, leaving 19 bases between them. CDR1 is MNHNY, CDR2 SVGAGI, per germline (reference sequence). CDR3 length equals 15 residues. The CDR3 reads CASRHRGDTIYEQYF. The CDR3 bases are TGTGCCAGCAGACACCGGGGGGACACTATTTACGAGCAGTACTTC.

This clone is a singleton in its sample. Other DNA sequences in this specimen translate into the identical CDR3. The rearrangement joins TRBV5-1 to TRBJ1-1; D unresolved. V lost 0 bases and J lost 5, with 8 bases in between. Per germline, CDR1 SGHRS and CDR2 YFSETQ. This CDR3 region has 13 residues. The CDR3 protein is CASSLEGWTEAFF. The CDR3 DNA follows: TGCGCCAGCAGCTTGGAGGGCTGGACTGAAGCTTTCTTT.

As concerns this clone: Other DNA sequences in this specimen translate into the identical CDR3. The genes are TRBV5-1 and TRBJ2-7; D remains ambiguous. Germline V lookup: CDR1 SGHRS, CDR2 YFSETQ. Deletions cut 0 bases from V and 0 bases from J, with 10 bases between. The CDR3 covers 15 residues. The CDR3 sequence: CASSLGGLSSYEQYF. The DNA of the CDR3 is TGCGCCAGCAGCTTGGGAGGATTAAGCTCCTACGAGCAGTACTTC.

The chain recombines TRBV30 with TRBJ2-1; weak D call: TRBD2 (5 bases). CDR1 is GTSNPN, CDR2 SVGIG, per germline (reference sequence). V shed 4 bases and J shed 5 bases, with 18 bases lying between them. This CDR3 region has 15 residues. CDR3 nucleotides: TGTGCCTGGACTCCCAGCAGCGGAGGACACAATGAGCAGTTCTTC. Encoded protein: CAWTPSSGGHNEQFF.

In this sample, this clone turned up a few times. The chain carries TRBV6-4 and TRBJ1-6; TRBD1 is a possible D gene (5 bases). CDR1 and CDR2 (germline): MRHNA, SNTAGT. CDR3 length: 14 amino acids. V was shortened by 6 bases and J by 6 bases, with 12 bases between the two germline ends. The CDR3 spells CASRRDLTNSPLHF. Written as DNA, the CDR3 is TGTGCCAGCAGACGGGACTTAACTAATTCACCCCTCCACTTT.

The gene calls are TRBV18 and TRBJ1-1; TRBD1 matches at 7 bases. The CDR3 runs to 15 residues. Unmatched junction bases numbered 5, after V lost 2 bases and J lost 2 bases. Germline V CDR1 and CDR2: KGHSH, LQKENI. The CDR3 here is CASSPLGQRNTEAFF. The CDR3 region has the DNA TGTGCCAGCTCACCATTGGGACAGCGCAACACTGAAGCTTTCTTT.

CDR3 loop: CASSILGGTEAFF. The CDR3 DNA reads TGTGCCAGCAGTATCTTAGGGGGCACTGAAGCTTTCTTT. V gene TRBV27 combines with J gene TRBJ1-1; a possible D gene is TRBD1 (6 bases). Germline CDR1 and CDR2: MNHEY and SMNVEV (reference sequence). V was shortened by 5 bases and J by 4 bases, with 11 bases between the two germline ends. The CDR3 loop spans 13 amino acids.

This chain connects TRBV6-5 to TRBJ1-2; TRBD1 might be the D (6 bases). V gave up 0 bases and J gave up 3 bases, with 14 bases separating them. The CDR3 spans 16 residues. Per the germline V gene, CDR1 is MNHEY and CDR2 is SVGAGI. As DNA, the CDR3 is TGTGCCAGCAGTTACTCGACTATTAGGGGGTACTATGGCTACACCTTC. Protein sequence: CASSYSTIRGYYGYTF.

The J gene is TRBJ2-5, the V gene TRBV28; 12 bases agree with TRBD2. This CDR3 is built from 16 residues. V was clipped by 7 bases and J by 2 bases; unmatched bases: 8. Per the germline V gene, CDR1 is MDHEN and CDR2 is SYDVKM. This chain's CDR3 is CASTLTTSGGQETQYF. The DNA of the CDR3 is TGTGCCAGCACCCTAACCACTAGCGGGGGGCAAGAGACCCAGTACTTC.

The CDR3 here is CASRPSGNNNEQFF. CDR3 bases: TGTGCCAGCAGGCCAAGCGGGAACAACAATGAGCAGTTCTTC. The gene calls are TRBV25-1 and TRBJ2-1; 7 positions agree with TRBD2. Germline V gene data show CDR1 as MGHDK and CDR2 as SYGVNS. This CDR3 is built from 14 residues. With 6 bases clipped from V and 5 bases from J, the junction kept 7 bases outside the gene matches.

The CDR3 DNA follows: TGTGCCAGCAGTGAATGGTCAGGGACGGCCTACAATGAGCAGTTCTTC. Amino acids: CASSEWSGTAYNEQFF. The genes are TRBV6-1 and TRBJ2-1; D may match TRBD1 or TRBD2 (5 bases each). Per the germline V gene, CDR1 is MNHNS and CDR2 is SASEGT. The CDR3 covers 16 residues. V lost 2 bases, J lost 2 bases, and 13 bases lay in between.

The chain employs TRBV5-6 and TRBJ2-6; D remains unclear. Germline CDR1 is SGHDT and CDR2 is YYEEEE. V lost 1 base, J lost 2 bases, and 4 bases lay in between. This CDR3 has 14 amino acids. CDR3 DNA sequence: TGTGCCAGCAGCTTGCAAACTGGGGCCAACGTCCTGACTTTC. Translation gives CASSLQTGANVLTF.

The gene calls are TRBV6-5 and TRBJ2-7; the D is unclear. V shed 5 bases and J shed 6 bases, with 11 bases lying between them. CDR3 length: 12 amino acids. Germline loops: CDR1 MNHEY, CDR2 SVGAGI. As DNA, the CDR3 is TGTGCCAGCAGTCCCCAAACGGGCGAGCAGTACTTC. Translating gives CASSPQTGEQYF.

V is TRBV30 and J is TRBJ2-7; the D call may be TRBD1 or TRBD2 (5 bases each). Germline CDR1 is GTSNPN and CDR2 is SVGIG (reference sequence). The CDR3 is made up of 14 amino acids. The V and J ends lost 4 bases and 2 bases respectively, with 15 bases between them. CDR3 residues: CAWNRQRSAYEQYF. The CDR3 DNA follows: TGTGCCTGGAACAGACAGCGGAGCGCCTACGAGCAGTACTTC. Based on the CDR3 plus reference TRBV30 and TRBJ2-7, the full variable domain is SQTIHQWPATLVQPVGSPLSLECTVEGTSNPNLYWYRQAAGRGLQLLFYSVGIGQISSEVPQNLSASRPQDRQFILSSKKLLLSDSGFYLCAWNRQRSAYEQYFGPGTRLTVT.

This clone has ten or more counts. The V gene is TRBV5-5, the J gene TRBJ2-2, with D hard to call. V was shortened by 2 bases and J by 6 bases, with 8 bases between the two germline ends. The CDR3 is 13 amino acids. The germline CDR1 and CDR2 sequences are SGHKS and YYEKEE (reference sequence). The CDR3 reads CASSFTVAGELFF. Here the CDR3 DNA reads TGTGCCAGCAGCTTCACGGTCGCCGGGGAGCTGTTTTTT.

With respect to this clone: The sample contains more than one DNA sequence encoding this CDR3. The chain joins TRBV28 to TRBJ2-7; D not certain. The germline V gene encodes CDR1 MDHEN and CDR2 SYDVKM. Trimming took 1 base from V and 2 from J, leaving 9 bases between them. The CDR3 has 14 amino acids. This CDR3 is CASSLSGPPYEQYF. DNA for the CDR3: TGTGCCAGCAGTTTATCGGGTCCGCCCTACGAGCAGTACTTC.

The chain has TRBV5-4 and TRBJ1-2, with D uncertain. In germline, CDR1 is SGHNT, CDR2 YYREEE (reference sequence). V lost 4 bases and J 3 bases, leaving 16 bases between the germline ends. The CDR3 is made up of 15 amino acids. CDR3 region: CASSPTRGLDYGYTF. DNA of the CDR3: TGTGCCAGCAGCCCTACGAGAGGCCTGGACTATGGCTACACCTTC.

The J gene is TRBJ2-3, the V gene TRBV6-6; the match to TRBD2 covers 10 bases. The junction had 8 bases not matched to a gene; V was cut back by 7 bases and J by 4 bases. In germline, CDR1 is MNHNY, CDR2 SVGAGI (reference sequence). The CDR3 loop spans 15 amino acids. The CDR3 loop is CASTPGTSVPDTQYF. In DNA, the CDR3 is TGTGCCAGCACCCCCGGGACTAGCGTGCCAGATACGCAGTATTTT.

This sequence joins TRBV12-5 and TRBJ2-7; no reliable D call. The CDR3 runs to 17 residues. Trimming pared 0 bases from V and 3 bases from J, leaving 18 bases between. The germline V gene has CDR1 LGHNT and CDR2 FRNRAP. The CDR3 here is CASGLVANPCPHYEQYF. The CDR3 DNA is TGTGCTAGTGGTTTGGTCGCTAACCCCTGTCCCCACTACGAGCAGTACTTC.

The chain has TRBV7-9 and TRBJ2-2; weak D call: TRBD2 (6 bases). V lost 11 bases, J lost 0 bases, and 13 bases lay in between. CDR3 length: 14 residues. Per germline, CDR1 SEHNR and CDR2 FQNEAQ (reference sequence). CDR3 DNA sequence: TGTGCCGGTTTAGCGGTAGCGAACACCGGGGAGCTGTTTTTT. This sequence encodes CAGLAVANTGELFF. The full variable domain, with the rest looked up from reference TRBV7-9 and TRBJ2-2, is DTGVSQNPRHKITKRGQNVTFRCDPISEHNRLYWYRQTLGQGPEFLTYFQNEAQLEKSRLLSDRFSAERPKGSFSTLEIQRTEQGDSAMYLCAGLAVANTGELFFGEGSRLTVL.